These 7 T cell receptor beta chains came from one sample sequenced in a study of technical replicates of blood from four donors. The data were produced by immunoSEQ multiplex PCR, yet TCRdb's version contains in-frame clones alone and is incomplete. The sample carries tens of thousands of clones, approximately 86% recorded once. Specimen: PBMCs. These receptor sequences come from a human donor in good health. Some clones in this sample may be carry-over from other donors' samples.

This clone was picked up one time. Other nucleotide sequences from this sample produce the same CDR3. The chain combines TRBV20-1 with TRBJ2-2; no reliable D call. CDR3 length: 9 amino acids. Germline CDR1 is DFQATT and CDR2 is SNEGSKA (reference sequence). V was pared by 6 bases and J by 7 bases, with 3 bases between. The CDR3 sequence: CSAHGELFF. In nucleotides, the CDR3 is TGCAGTGCACACGGGGAGCTGTTTTTT.

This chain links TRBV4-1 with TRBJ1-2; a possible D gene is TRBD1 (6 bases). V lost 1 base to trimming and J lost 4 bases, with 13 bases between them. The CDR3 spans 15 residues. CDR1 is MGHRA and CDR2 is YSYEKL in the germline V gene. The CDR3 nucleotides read TGCGCCAGCAGCCAAGGTGAAGGGGGTCCCTATGGCTACACCTTC. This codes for CASSQGEGGPYGYTF.

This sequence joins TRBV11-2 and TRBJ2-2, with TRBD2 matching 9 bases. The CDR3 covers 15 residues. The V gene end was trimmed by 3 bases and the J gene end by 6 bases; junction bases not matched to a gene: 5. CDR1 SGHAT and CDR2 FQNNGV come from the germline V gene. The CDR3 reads CASSLLGLAPGELFF. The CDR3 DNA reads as TGTGCCAGCAGCTTGTTGGGACTAGCCCCCGGGGAGCTGTTTTTT.

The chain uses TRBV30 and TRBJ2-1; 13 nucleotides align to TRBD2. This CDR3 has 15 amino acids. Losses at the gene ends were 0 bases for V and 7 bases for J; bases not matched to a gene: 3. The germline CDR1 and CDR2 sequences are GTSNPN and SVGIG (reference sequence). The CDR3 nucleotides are TGTGCCTGGAGTGTACTAGCGGGAGGGGGGAATGAGCAGTTCTTC. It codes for CAWSVLAGGGNEQFF.

The CDR3: CASSSGSHTDTQYF. As DNA, the CDR3 is TGTGCCAGCTCTAGCGGGAGCCACACAGATACGCAGTATTTT. The chain combines TRBV7-2 with TRBJ2-3; 10 bases map to TRBD2. Per the germline V gene, CDR1 is SGHTA and CDR2 is FQGNSA. After removal of 8 bases from V and 2 bases from J, the junction contained 4 bases not matched to a gene. The CDR3 is 14 residues long. Full variable domain (outside the CDR3, taken from reference TRBV7-2 and TRBJ2-3): GAGVSQSPSNKVTEKGKDVELRCDPISGHTALYWYRQSLGQGLEFLIYFQGNSAPDKSGLPSDRFSAERTGGSVSTLTIQRTQQEDSAVYLCASSSGSHTDTQYFGPGTRLTVL.

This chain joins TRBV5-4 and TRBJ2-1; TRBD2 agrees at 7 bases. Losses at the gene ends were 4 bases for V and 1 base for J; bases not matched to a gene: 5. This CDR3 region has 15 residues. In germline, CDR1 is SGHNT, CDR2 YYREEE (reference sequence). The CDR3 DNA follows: TGTGCCAGCAGCCCGGGACTACCTTCCTACAATGAGCAGTTCTTC. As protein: CASSPGLPSYNEQFF.

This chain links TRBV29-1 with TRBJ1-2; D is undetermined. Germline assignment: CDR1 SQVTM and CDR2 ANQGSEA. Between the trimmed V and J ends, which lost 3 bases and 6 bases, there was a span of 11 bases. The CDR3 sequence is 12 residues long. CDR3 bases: TGCAGCGTTGAGAGACACGACGATGGCTACACCTTC. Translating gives CSVERHDDGYTF.